This TCR beta chain was retrieved from a study of cytomegalovirus exposure and HLA in healthy donors. The count of this clone is one. Its antigen remains unidentified. General study results and limits: V segments that were indistinguishable, TRBV6-2 and TRBV6-3 among them, were omitted from analysis. Fewer N-insertions (relative to the roughly 630-donor mean) were reportedly seen in an Asian-associated ancestry cluster in a later analysis. The study listed some 160 cytomegalovirus-associated TCR beta chains.

V was pared by 10 bases and J by 0 bases, with 14 bases between. Germline values: CDR1 LNHDA, CDR2 SQIVND (reference sequence). The CDR3 totals 14 residues. The PCR had 60 Vbeta and 13 Jbeta primers. Clones were read by immunoSEQ multiplex PCR, and TCRdb kept only the in-frame ones, dropping some. The repertoire holds 200,000 or so clones, with roughly 87% as singletons. This sequence joins TRBV19 and TRBJ2-3, with no clear D. This TCR was recovered from a girl less than two years old in good health and CMV-seronegative. Sequenced: PBMCs. The CDR3 spells CATKASTSTDTQYF. CDR3 nucleotide sequence: TGTGCCACCAAAGCGTCGACTAGCACAGATACGCAGTATTTT.